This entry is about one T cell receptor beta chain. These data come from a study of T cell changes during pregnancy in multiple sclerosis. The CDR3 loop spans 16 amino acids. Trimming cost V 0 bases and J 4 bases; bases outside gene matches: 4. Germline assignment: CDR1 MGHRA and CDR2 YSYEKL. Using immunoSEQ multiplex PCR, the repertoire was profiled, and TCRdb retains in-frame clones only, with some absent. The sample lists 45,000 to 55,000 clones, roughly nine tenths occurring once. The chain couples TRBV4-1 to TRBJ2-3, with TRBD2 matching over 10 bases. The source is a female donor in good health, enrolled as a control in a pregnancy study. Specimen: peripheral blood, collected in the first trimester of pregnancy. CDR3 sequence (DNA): TGCGCCAGCAGCCAAGACAGCGGGGGGGGCGCAGATACGCAGTATTTT. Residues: CASSQDSGGGADTQYF.